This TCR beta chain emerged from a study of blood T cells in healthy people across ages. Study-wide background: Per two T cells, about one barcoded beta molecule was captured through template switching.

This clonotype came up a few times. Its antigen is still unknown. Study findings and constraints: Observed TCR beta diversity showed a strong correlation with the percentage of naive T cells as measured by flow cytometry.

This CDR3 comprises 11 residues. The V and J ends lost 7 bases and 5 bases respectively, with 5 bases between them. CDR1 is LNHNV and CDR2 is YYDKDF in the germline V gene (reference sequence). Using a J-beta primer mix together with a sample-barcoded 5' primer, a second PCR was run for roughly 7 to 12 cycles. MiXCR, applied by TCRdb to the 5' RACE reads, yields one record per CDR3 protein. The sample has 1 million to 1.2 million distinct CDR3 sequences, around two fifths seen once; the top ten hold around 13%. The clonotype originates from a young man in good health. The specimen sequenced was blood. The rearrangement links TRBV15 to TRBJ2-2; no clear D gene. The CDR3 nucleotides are TGTGCCACCACGATTACCGGGGAGCTGTTTTTT. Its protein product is CATTITGELFF.